This TCR beta chain was sequenced during a study of cytomegalovirus exposure and HLA in healthy donors. Participants comprised healthy donors of bone marrow. Findings and limits, study-wide: Cytomegalovirus association was listed for 170 or so TCR beta chains. Reportedly, diagnosis of cytomegalovirus status by the classifier showed high specificity and sensitivity. Several of the most significant clusters were apparently associated with common viral pathogens in a later analysis.

About this clone itself: Its antigen remains unknown.

The length of the CDR3 is 15 residues. V was pared by 3 bases and J by 2 bases, with 3 bases of the junction left unmatched. Germline CDR1 reads SGHTS; CDR2 reads YDEGEE. Both 60 Vbeta primers and 13 Jbeta primers went into the PCR. The protocol was immunoSEQ multiplex PCR, while the TCRdb copy is restricted to in-frame clones and leaves out a portion. The ten most abundant clones cover around 0.6% of a sample with 90,000 to 120,000 clones. The genes are TRBV5-8 and TRBJ1-5; 9 nucleotides match TRBD1. The sequenced sample was PBMCs. The sequence derives from a man aged 50-60 years in good health and CMV-seronegative. The CDR3 DNA is TGTGCCAGCAGCTACAGGGGGCTCGGCAATCAGCCCCAGCATTTT. It translates to CASSYRGLGNQPQHF.